The 9 T cell receptor beta chains in this list originate from one sample, sequenced in a study of blood T cell repertoires in COVID-19. Clones were sequenced by immunoSEQ multiplex PCR, and TCRdb holds only the in-frame ones, with some missing. This sample has 40,000 to 50,000 clones, with about 85% found just once. What was sequenced was peripheral blood. The receptors here all came from a man in his sixties with acute or convalescent COVID-19.

This rearrangement joins TRBV4-3 to TRBJ2-7, with 8 bases lining up with TRBD1. In germline, CDR1 is LGHNA, CDR2 YSLEER. The CDR3 spans 15 residues. V dropped 1 base and J dropped 2; count of bases not matched to a gene: 4. CDR3 in amino acids: CASSQGTGSAYEQYF. CDR3 sequence (DNA): TGCGCCAGCAGCCAAGGGACAGGGAGTGCCTACGAGCAGTACTTC.

Here the CDR3 DNA reads TGCGCCAGCAGCTTGGAGTCCCTAGCGGGGTGGGAGACCCAGTACTTC. This codes for CASSLESLAGWETQYF. The chain carries TRBV5-1 and TRBJ2-5; TRBD2 agrees at 9 bases. CDR3 length: 16 residues. J lost 5 bases, V lost 0 bases, and 8 bases had no gene match. The germline V gene encodes CDR1 SGHRS and CDR2 YFSETQ. Variable domain in full (rest from reference TRBV5-1 and TRBJ2-5): KAGVTQTPRYLIKTRGQQVTLSCSPISGHRSVSWYQQTPGQGLQFLFEYFSETQRNKGNFPGRFSGRQFSNSRSEMNVSTLELGDSALYLCASSLESLAGWETQYFGPGTRLLVL.

The chain is built from TRBV27 and TRBJ2-7; maybe TRBD2 (6 bases). Germline-derived CDR1 and CDR2 are MNHEY and SMNVEV (reference sequence). Trimming shortened V by 6 bases and J by 7 bases, and 19 bases separated the two germline ends. The CDR3 length is 14 residues. Here the CDR3 DNA reads TGTGCCAGCAGCCCCTCCTTGGACCGGGAGGAGCAGTACTTC. This codes for CASSPSLDREEQYF.

This chain connects TRBV4-3 to TRBJ1-5; D gene unclear. Trimming removed 0 bases at V and 11 bases at J, with 11 bases between. The CDR3 consists of 13 residues. Germline V gene sequence: CDR1 LGHNA, CDR2 YSLEER. CDR3 sequence: CASSQDVGLAQHF. Written as DNA, the CDR3 is TGCGCCAGCAGCCAAGACGTGGGCCTCGCCCAGCATTTT.

The rearrangement joins TRBV7-4 to TRBJ1-5, with D possibly TRBD1 on 6 matching bases. There are 16 residues in the CDR3. Germline V CDR1 and CDR2: SGHVT, SQSDAQ. Trimming removed 5 bases at V and 7 bases at J, with 21 bases between. The CDR3 loop reads CASSPPKRRGRQPQHF. DNA of the CDR3: TGTGCCAGCAGCCCCCCCAAGCGCAGGGGAAGACAGCCCCAGCATTTT.

V and J are TRBV30 and TRBJ1-3; D is unclear. The CDR3 runs to 14 residues. Germline lookup yields CDR1 GTSNPN and CDR2 SVGIG (reference sequence). Trimming cost V 1 base and J 0 bases, with 7 bases left between them. The CDR3 protein is CAWSAQSSGNTIYF. CDR3 nucleotides: TGTGCCTGGAGTGCACAAAGCTCTGGAAACACCATATATTTT.

This chain connects TRBV14 to TRBJ1-1; D unclear. Trimming left V 6 bases short and J 9 bases short, with 17 bases between. This CDR3 spans 13 amino acids. Germline CDR1 is SGHDN and CDR2 is FVKESK. The CDR3 nucleotides read TGTGCCAGCAGACCGACAAGACGATCGCAAGCTTTCTTT. This translates into CASRPTRRSQAFF.

This clone was picked up one time. V gene TRBV3-1 (or the pseudogene TRBV3-2) combines with J gene TRBJ1-2; the D gene is possibly TRBD1 (5 bases). The germline gives CDR1 LGHDT, CDR2 YNNKEL (reference sequence). V gave up 5 bases and J gave up 4 bases, with 14 bases separating them. The CDR3 is 14 residues long. The CDR3 region is CASSTRATGYGYTF. The CDR3 DNA reads TGTGCCAGCAGCACCAGGGCAACTGGCTATGGCTACACCTTC.

The CDR3 loop is CASGRVSTLYEQYF. The CDR3 region has the DNA TGTGCCAGCGGCAGGGTGTCCACTCTGTACGAGCAGTACTTC. This chain uses TRBV7-2 with TRBJ2-7; D is perhaps TRBD1 (5 bases). Germline CDR1 is SGHTA and CDR2 is FQGNSA. CDR3 size: 14 residues. Deletions cut 8 bases from V and 4 bases from J, with 18 bases between.